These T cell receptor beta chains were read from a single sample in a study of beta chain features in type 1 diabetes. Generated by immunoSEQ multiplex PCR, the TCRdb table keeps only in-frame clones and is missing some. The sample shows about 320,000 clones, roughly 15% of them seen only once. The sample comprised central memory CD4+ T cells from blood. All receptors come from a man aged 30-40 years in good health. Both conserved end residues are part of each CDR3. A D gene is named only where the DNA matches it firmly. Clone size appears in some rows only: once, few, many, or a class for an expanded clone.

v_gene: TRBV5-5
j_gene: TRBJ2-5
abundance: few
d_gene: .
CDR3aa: CASSSEPTGSSAQETQYF
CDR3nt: TGTGCCAGCAGCTCCGAGCCGACAGGGTCTAGCGCCCAAGAGACCCAGTACTTC

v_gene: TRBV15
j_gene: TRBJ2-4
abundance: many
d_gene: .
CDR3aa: CATSRDRIAKNIQYF
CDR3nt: TGTGCCACCAGCAGAGATCGCATAGCCAAAAACATTCAGTACTTC

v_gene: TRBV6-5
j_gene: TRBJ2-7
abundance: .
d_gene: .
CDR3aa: CASTLDGGYEQYF
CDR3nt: TGTGCCAGCACCTTGGATGGCGGCTACGAGCAGTACTTC

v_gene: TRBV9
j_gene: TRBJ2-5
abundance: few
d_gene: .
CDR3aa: CASSVSRQETQYF
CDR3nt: TGTGCCAGCAGCGTATCCAGACAAGAGACCCAGTACTTC

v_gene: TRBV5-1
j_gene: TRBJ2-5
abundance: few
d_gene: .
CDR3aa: CASSSGAGEVSETQYF
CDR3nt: TGCGCCAGCAGCTCGGGGGCAGGGGAAGTTTCCGAGACCCAGTACTTC

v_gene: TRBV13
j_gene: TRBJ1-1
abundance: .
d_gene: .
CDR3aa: CASSLGPQQAKAFF
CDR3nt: TGTGCCAGCAGCTTAGGGCCGCAACAGGCTAAAGCTTTCTTT

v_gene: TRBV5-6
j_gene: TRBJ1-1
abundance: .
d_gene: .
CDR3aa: CASNPNNPGQPNTEAFF
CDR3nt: TGTGCCAGCAACCCTAACAACCCGGGGCAGCCGAACACTGAAGCTTTCTTT

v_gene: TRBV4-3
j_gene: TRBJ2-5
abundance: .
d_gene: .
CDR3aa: CASSQDIQGRETQYF
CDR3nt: TGCGCCAGCAGCCAAGATATTCAGGGCAGGGAGACCCAGTACTTC

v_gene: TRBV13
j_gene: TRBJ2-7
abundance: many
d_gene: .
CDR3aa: CASSWGVDEQYF
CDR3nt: TGTGCCAGCAGCTGGGGGGTGGACGAGCAGTACTTC

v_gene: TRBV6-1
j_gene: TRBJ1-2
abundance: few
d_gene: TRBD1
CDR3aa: CASLAGTGNGYTF
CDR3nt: TGTGCCAGTCTCGCCGGGACAGGGAATGGCTACACCTTC

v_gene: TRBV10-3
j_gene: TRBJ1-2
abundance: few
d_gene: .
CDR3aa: CAISEAAGHRNYGYTF
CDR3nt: TGTGCCATCAGTGAGGCGGCGGGCCACCGAAACTATGGCTACACCTTC

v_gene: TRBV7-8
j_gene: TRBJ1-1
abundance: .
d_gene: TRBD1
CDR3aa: CASSLRTGTAFF
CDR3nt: TGTGCCAGCAGTTTGCGGACAGGGACAGCTTTCTTT

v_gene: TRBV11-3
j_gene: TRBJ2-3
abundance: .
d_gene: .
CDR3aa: CASSLGGARDTQYF
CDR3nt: TGTGCCAGCAGCTTAGGGGGGGCGCGAGATACGCAGTATTTT

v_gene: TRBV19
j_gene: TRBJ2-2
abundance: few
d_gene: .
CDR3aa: CASSEQGLGELFF
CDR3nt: TGTGCCAGTAGTGAGCAGGGTCTCGGGGAGCTGTTTTTT

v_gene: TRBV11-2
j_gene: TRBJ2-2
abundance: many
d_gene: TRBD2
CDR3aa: CASGPTGGRIGELFF
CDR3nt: TGTGCCAGCGGACCTACGGGGGGGCGAATCGGGGAGCTGTTTTTT

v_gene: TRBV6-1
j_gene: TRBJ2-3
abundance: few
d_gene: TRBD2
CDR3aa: CATQAGAWVDTQYF
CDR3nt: TGTGCCACCCAAGCGGGGGCGTGGGTGGATACGCAGTATTTT

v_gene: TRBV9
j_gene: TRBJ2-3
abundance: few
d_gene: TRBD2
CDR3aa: CASSSGPGREDTQYF
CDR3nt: TGTGCCAGCAGCTCGGGACCAGGGAGGGAAGATACGCAGTATTTT

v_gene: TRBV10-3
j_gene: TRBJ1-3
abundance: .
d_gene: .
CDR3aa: CAIKKVGNTIYF
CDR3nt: TGTGCCATCAAGAAAGTTGGAAACACCATATATTTT

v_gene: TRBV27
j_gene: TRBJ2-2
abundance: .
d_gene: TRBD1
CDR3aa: CASSATGVLGTPGELFF
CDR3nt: TGTGCCAGCAGCGCGACAGGGGTTCTAGGAACCCCCGGGGAGCTGTTTTTT

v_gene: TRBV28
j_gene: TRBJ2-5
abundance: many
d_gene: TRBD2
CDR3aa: CASSPGLAGTQYF
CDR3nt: TGTGCCAGCAGCCCTGGACTAGCGGGGACCCAGTACTTC

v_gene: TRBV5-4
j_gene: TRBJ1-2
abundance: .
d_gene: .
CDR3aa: CASSWDGGAIGYTF
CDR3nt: TGTGCCAGCAGCTGGGACGGGGGAGCCATTGGCTACACCTTC

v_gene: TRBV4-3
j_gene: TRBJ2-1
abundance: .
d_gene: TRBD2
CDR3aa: CASSKGTTRIRVGEQFF
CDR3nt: TGCGCCAGCAGCAAAGGGACTACCCGGATCCGTGTTGGTGAGCAGTTCTTC

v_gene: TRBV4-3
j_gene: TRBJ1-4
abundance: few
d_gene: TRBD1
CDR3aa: CASSHGTGENEKLFF
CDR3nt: TGCGCCAGCAGCCACGGGACAGGGGAAAATGAAAAACTGTTTTTT

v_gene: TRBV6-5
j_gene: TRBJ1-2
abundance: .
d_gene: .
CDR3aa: CASSYSSREFGYTF
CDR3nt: TGTGCCAGCAGTTACTCAAGCAGGGAATTCGGCTACACCTTC

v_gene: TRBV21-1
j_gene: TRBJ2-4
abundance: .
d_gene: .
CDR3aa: CASSFGLANIQYF
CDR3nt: TGTGCCAGCAGTTTTGGCCTAGCTAACATTCAGTACTTC

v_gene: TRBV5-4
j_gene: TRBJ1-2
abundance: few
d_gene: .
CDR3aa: CASSPDRRGYTF
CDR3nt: TGTGCCAGCAGCCCTGACAGGAGGGGCTACACCTTC

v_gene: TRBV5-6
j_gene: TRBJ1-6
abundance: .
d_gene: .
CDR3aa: CASSLAVSNNSPLHF
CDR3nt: TGTGCCAGCAGCTTGGCTGTCAGTAATAATTCACCCCTCCACTTT

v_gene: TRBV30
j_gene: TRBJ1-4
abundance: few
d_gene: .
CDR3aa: CAWSGTMGNEKLFF
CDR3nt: TGTGCCTGGAGTGGGACCATGGGAAATGAAAAACTGTTTTTT

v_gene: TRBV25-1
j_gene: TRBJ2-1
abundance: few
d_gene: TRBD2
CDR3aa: CASRLTSGGPHNEQFF
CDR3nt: TGTGCCAGCAGGTTAACTAGCGGGGGGCCACACAATGAGCAGTTCTTC

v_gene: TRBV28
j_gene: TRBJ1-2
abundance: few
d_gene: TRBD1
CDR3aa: CASSLPPGQGDGYTF
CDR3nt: TGTGCCAGCAGTTTGCCCCCGGGGCAGGGGGACGGCTACACCTTC

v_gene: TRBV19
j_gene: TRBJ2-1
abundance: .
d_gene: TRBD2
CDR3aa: CASKVAGGGNEQFF
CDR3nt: TGTGCCAGTAAGGTGGCGGGAGGGGGCAATGAGCAGTTCTTC

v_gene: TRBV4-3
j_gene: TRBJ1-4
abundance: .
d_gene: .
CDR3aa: CANSQDMGGGGEKLFF
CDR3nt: TGCGCCAACAGCCAAGATATGGGGGGCGGCGGCGAAAAACTGTTTTTT

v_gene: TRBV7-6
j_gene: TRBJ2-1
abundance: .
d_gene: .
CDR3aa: CASSLIVNEQFF
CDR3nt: TGTGCCAGCAGCTTAATTGTCAATGAGCAGTTCTTC

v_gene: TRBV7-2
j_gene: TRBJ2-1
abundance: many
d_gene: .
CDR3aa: CASSLSRDQLNEQFF
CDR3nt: TGTGCCAGCAGCCTTTCCCGGGACCAACTCAATGAGCAGTTCTTC

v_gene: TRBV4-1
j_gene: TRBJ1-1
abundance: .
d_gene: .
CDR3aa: CASSQVRNTEAFF
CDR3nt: TGCGCCAGCAGCCAAGTCAGGAACACTGAAGCTTTCTTT

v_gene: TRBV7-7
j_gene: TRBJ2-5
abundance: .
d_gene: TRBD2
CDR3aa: CASSLAGAGETQYF
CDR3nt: TGTGCTAGCAGCTTAGCGGGGGCGGGGGAGACCCAGTACTTC

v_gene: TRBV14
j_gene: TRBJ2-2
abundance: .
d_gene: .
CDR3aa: CASSHYSGTGELFF
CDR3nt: TGTGCCAGCAGCCATTATAGCGGAACCGGGGAGCTGTTTTTT

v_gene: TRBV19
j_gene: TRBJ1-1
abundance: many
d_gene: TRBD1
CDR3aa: CASSTGGTMNTEAFF
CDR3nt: TGTGCCAGTAGTACAGGGGGGACCATGAACACTGAAGCTTTCTTT

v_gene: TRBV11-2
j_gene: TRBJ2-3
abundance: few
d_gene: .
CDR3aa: CASSLGASTSTDTQYF
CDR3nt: TGTGCCAGCAGCTTAGGGGCTTCAACTAGCACAGATACGCAGTATTTT

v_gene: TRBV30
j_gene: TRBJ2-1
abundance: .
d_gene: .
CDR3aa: CALGQSGDEQFF
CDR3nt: TGTGCCCTTGGACAGTCGGGCGATGAGCAGTTCTTC

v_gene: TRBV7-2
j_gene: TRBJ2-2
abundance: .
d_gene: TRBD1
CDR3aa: CASSSGTGRGTGELFF
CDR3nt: TGTGCCAGCAGCTCCGGGACAGGAAGGGGCACCGGGGAGCTGTTTTTT

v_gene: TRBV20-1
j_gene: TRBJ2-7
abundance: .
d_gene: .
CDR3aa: CSARGHHEQYF
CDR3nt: TGCAGTGCTAGAGGTCATCATGAGCAGTACTTC

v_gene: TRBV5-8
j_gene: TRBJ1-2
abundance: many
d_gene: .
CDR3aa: CASSLTGSGSGYTF
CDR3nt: TGTGCCAGCAGCTTGACAGGGTCTGGCTCTGGCTACACCTTC

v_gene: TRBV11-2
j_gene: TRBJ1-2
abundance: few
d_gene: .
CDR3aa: CASSPELGLRGYTF
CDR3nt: TGTGCCAGCAGCCCGGAGTTGGGTCTGCGCGGCTACACCTTC

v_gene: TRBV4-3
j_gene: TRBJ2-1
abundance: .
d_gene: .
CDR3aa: CASSEVGGGNEQFF
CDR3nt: TGCGCCAGCAGCGAAGTGGGAGGGGGGAATGAGCAGTTCTTC

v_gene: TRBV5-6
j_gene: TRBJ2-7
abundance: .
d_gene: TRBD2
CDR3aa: CASSFGQRGSYEQYF
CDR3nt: TGTGCCAGCAGCTTTGGGCAGCGGGGGTCGTACGAGCAGTACTTC

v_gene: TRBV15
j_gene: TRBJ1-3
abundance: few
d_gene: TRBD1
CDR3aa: CATSRRQGISGNTIYF
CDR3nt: TGTGCCACCAGCAGACGACAGGGGATCTCTGGAAACACCATATATTTT

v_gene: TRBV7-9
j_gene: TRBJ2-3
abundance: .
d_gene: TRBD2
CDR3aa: CASSLGTSGSTDTQYF
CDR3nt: TGTGCCAGCAGCTTAGGGACTAGCGGGAGCACAGATACGCAGTATTTT

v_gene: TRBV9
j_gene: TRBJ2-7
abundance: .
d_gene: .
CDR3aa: CASSVAEGLWDEQYF
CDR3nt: TGTGCCAGCAGCGTAGCAGAGGGGTTGTGGGACGAGCAGTACTTC